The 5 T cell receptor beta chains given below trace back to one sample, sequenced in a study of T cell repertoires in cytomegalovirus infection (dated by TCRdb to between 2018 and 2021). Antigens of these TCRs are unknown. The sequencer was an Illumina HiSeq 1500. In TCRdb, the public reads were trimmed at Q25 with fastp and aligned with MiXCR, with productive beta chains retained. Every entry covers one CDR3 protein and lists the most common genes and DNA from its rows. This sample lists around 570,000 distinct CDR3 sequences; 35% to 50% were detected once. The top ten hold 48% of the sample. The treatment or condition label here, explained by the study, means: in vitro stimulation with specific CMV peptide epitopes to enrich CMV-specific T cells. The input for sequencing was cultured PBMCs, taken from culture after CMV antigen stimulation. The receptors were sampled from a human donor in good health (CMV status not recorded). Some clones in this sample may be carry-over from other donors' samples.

DNA of the CDR3: TGCAGCGTGGGACAGGGGGCGGATGGCTACACCTTC. Its protein is CSVGQGADGYTF. This chain links TRBV29-1 with TRBJ1-2; 12 bases are shared with TRBD1. Losses at the gene ends were 6 bases for V and 6 bases for J; bases not matched to a gene: 2. The CDR3 has 12 residues. Germline assignment: CDR1 SQVTM and CDR2 ANQGSEA.

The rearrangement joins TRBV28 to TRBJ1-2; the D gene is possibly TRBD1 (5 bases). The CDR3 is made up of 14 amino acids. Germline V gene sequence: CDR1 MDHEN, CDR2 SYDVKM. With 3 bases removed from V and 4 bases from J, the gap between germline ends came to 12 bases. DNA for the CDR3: TGTGCCAGCAGTTTCGCAGGGTTGGCCTATGGCTACACCTTC. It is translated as CASSFAGLAYGYTF.

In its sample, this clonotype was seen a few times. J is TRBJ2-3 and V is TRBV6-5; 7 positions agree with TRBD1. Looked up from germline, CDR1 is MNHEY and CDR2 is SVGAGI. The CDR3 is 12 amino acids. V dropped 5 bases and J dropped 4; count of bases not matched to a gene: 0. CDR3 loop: CASSGTADTQYF. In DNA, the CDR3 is TGTGCCAGCAGTGGGACAGCAGATACGCAGTATTTT.

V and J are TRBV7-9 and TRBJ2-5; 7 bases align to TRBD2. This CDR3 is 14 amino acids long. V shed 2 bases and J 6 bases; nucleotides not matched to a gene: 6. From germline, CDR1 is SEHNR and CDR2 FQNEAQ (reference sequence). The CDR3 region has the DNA TGTGCCAGCAGCTTATCTCTAGCGGCACAGACCCAGTACTTC. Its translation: CASSLSLAAQTQYF.

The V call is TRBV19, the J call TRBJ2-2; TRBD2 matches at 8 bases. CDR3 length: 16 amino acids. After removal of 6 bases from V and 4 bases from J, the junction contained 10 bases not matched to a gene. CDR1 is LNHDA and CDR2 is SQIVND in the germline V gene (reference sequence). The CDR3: CASSPQLTSGTGELFF. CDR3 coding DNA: TGTGCCAGTAGCCCACAACTTACTAGCGGCACCGGGGAGCTGTTTTTT.